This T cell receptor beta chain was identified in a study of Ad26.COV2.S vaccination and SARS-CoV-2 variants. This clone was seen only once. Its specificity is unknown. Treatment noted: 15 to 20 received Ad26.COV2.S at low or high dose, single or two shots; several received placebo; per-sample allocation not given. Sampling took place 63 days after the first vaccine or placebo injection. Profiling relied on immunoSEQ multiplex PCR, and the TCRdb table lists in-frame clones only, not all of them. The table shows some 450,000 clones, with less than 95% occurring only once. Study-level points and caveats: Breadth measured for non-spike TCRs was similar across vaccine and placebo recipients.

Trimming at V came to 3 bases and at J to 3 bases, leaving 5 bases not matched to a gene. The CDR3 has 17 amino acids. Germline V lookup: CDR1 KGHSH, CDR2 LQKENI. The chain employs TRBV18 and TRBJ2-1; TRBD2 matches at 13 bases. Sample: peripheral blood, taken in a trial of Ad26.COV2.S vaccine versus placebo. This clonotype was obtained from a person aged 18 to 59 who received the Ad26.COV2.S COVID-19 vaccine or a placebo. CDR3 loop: CASSPPGLAGNYNEQFF. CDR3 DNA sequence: TGTGCCAGCTCACCTCCGGGACTAGCGGGGAACTACAATGAGCAGTTCTTC. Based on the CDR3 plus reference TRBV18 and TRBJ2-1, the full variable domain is NAGVMQNPRHLVRRRGQEARLRCSPMKGHSHVYWYRQLPEEGLKFMVYLQKENIIDESGMPKERFSAEFPKEGPSILRIQQVVRGDSAAYFCASSPPGLAGNYNEQFFGPGTRLTVL.